What follows describes a single T cell receptor (beta chain). Its antigen is undetermined. The sample is drawn from a study of T cell responses to AZD1222 COVID-19 vaccine. Findings and caveats of the study: It was only after the peak T cell response that any repertoires were sampled.

This CDR3 region has 13 residues. Germline V gene sequence: CDR1 MNHEY, CDR2 SVGEGT. The V and J ends lost 2 bases and 4 bases respectively, with 9 bases between them. Sequencing used immunoSEQ multiplex PCR; TCRdb keeps in-frame clones, though not all of them. In the table there are about 79,000 clones, about four fifths of which are singletons. This TCR was recovered from an adult who received the AZD1222 COVID-19 vaccine. This specimen consisted of peripheral blood, obtained 28 days after the second AZD1222 dose. The V gene is TRBV6-2 or TRBV6-3, the J gene TRBJ2-7; D is unclear. The CDR3 DNA reads as TGTGCCAGCAGTTACGCACCGACGTACGAGCAGTACTTC. It codes for CASSYAPTYEQYF.